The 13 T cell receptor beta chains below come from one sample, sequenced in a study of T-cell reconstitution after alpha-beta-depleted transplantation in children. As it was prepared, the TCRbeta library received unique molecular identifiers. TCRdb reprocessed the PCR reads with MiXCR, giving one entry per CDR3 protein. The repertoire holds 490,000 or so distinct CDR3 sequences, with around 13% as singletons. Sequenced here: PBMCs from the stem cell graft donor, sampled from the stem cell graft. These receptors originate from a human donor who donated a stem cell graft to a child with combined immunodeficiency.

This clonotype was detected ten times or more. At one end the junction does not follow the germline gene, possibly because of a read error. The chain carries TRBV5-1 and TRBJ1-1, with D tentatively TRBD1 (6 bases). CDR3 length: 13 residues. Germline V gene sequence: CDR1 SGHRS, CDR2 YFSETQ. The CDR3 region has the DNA TGTGCCAGCAGCTGGACAGTGAACACTGAAGCTTTCTTT. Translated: CASSWTVNTEAFF.

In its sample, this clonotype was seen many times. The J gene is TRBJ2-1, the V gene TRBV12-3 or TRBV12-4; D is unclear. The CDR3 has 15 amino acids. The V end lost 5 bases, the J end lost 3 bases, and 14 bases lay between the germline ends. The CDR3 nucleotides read TGTGCCAGCAGTCCTTTTCGTGGGTTCTACAATGAGCAGTTCTTC. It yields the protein CASSPFRGFYNEQFF.

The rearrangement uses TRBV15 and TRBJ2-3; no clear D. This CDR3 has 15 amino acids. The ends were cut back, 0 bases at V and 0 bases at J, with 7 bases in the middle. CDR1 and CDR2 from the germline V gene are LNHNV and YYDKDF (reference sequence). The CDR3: CATSRDRKSTDTQYF. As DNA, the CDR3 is TGTGCCACCAGCAGAGATCGGAAAAGCACAGATACGCAGTATTTT.

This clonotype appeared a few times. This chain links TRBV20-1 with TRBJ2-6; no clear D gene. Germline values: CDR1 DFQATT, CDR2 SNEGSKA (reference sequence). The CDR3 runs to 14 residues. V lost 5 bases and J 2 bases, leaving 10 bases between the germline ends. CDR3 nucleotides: TGCAGTGCTCCCATAGTCCCTGGGGCCAACGTCCTGACTTTC. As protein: CSAPIVPGANVLTF.

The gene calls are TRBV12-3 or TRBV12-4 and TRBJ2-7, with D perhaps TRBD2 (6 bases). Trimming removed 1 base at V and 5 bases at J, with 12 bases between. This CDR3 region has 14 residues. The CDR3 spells CASSLVASVNEQYF. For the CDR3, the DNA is TGTGCCAGCAGTTTAGTCGCTAGCGTAAACGAGCAGTACTTC.

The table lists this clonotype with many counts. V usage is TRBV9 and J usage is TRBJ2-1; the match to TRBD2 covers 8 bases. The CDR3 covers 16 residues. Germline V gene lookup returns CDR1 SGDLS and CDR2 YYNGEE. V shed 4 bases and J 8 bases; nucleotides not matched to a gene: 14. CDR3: CASSPRGGSGRDEQFF. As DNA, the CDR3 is TGTGCCAGCAGCCCCCGGGGTGGGAGCGGGAGAGATGAGCAGTTCTTC.

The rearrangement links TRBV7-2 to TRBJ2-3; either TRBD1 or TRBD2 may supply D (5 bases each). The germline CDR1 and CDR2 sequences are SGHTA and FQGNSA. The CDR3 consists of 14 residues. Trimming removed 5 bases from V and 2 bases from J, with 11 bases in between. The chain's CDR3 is CASSLGPHTDTQYF. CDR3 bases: TGTGCCAGCAGCCTGGGACCTCACACAGATACGCAGTATTTT.

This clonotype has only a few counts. The CDR3 DNA reads TGTGCCAGCAGCCCACGGACAGGGGTACCCTCAGATACGCAGTATTTT. Translated: CASSPRTGVPSDTQYF. The chain combines TRBV9 with TRBJ2-3; 9 bases line up with TRBD1. There are 16 residues in the CDR3. The V segment lost 4 bases and the J segment 4 bases; nucleotides outside the gene matches: 10. CDR1 and CDR2 from the germline V gene are SGDLS and YYNGEE.

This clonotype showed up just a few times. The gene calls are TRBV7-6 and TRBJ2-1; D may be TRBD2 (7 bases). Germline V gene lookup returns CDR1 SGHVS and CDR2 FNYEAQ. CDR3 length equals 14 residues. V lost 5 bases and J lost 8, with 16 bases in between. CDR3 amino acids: CASSLVGGADEQFF. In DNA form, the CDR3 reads TGTGCCAGCAGCCTAGTGGGGGGGGCCGATGAGCAGTTCTTC.

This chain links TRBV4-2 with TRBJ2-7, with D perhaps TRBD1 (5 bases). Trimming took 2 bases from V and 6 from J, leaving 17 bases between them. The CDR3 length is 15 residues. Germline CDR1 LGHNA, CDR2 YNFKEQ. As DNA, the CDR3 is TGTGCCAGCAGCCAATATGTCCAGGGTGGGCTCGAGCAGTACTTC. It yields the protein CASSQYVQGGLEQYF.

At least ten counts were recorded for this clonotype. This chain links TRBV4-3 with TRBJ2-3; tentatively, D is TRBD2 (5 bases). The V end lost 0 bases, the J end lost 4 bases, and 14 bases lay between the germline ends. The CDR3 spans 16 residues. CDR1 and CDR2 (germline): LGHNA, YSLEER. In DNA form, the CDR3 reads TGCGCCAGCAGCCAAGATCTGGGGAGTACCCCAGATACGCAGTATTTT. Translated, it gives CASSQDLGSTPDTQYF.

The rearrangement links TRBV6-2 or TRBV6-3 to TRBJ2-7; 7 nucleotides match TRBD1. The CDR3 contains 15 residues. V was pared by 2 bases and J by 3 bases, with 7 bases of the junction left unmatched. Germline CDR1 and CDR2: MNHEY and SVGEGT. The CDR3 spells CASSYGNRGDYEQYF. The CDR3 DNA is TGTGCCAGCAGTTACGGGAACAGGGGTGACTACGAGCAGTACTTC.

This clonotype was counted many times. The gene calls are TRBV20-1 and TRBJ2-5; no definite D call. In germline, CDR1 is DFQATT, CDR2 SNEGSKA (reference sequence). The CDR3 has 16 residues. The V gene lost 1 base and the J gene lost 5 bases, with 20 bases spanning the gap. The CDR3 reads CSARGGLLTLSETQYF. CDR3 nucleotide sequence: TGCAGTGCTAGAGGTGGATTATTGACCTTATCGGAGACCCAGTACTTC.